This record looks at one T cell receptor beta chain sequence and its context. Relative to the germline gene, one junction end is altered; a read error may explain this. CDR3 regions of TCR beta were amplified from RNA transcripts. Second-round multiplex PCR followed a first-round RT-PCR using HTBI primers. TCRdb ran MiXCR on the multiplex PCR reads and lists one entry per CDR3 protein. The table lists 900,000 to 1,200,000 distinct CDR3 sequences, approximately 35% of them singletons. The CDR3 length is 13 residues. CDR1 is SGHRS, CDR2 YFSETQ, per germline. This entry comes from a study of Graves' ophthalmopathy and Graves' hyperthyroidism.

The sample comprised peripheral blood or thyroid tissue (not recorded which). The receptor was isolated from an adult man with Graves' hyperthyroidism. The rearrangement links TRBV5-1 to TRBJ1-1; D may be TRBD1 (5 bases). CDR3 nucleotide sequence: TGCGCCAGCAGCTTGGGGCAGGGCACTGAAGCTTCCTTT. As protein: CASSLGQGTEASF.